This TCR beta chain was recorded in a study of neurological immune-mediated disorders. TCRdb recomputed calls from the 5' RACE reads with MiXCR, one row per CDR3 protein. Here the sample spans about 50,000 distinct CDR3 sequences, roughly 4.3% being singletons. Study outcomes and limitations: HTLV-1-associated myelopathy ranked highest for TCR clonal expansion and multiple sclerosis lowest, beneath healthy controls.

This clonotype was counted ten times or more. Its antigen remains unknown. The starting material, 2 million PBMCs stored at -80 C, gave rise to the unsorted libraries. The germline V gene has CDR1 MDHEN and CDR2 SYDVKM. Trimming took 10 bases from V and 4 from J, leaving 10 bases between them. The CDR3 runs to 11 residues. This chain links TRBV28 with TRBJ1-2; a weak D match, TRBD1 (6 bases). This TCR was recovered from a man aged 45 to 65 with multiple sclerosis. The sequenced sample consisted of PBMCs. The CDR3 spells CAIRQAYGYTF. As DNA, the CDR3 is TGTGCCATCCGACAGGCCTATGGCTACACCTTC.